The text below deals with one T cell receptor (beta chain). Some clones are missing from TCRdb's copy, which holds only in-frame ones; the method was immunoSEQ multiplex PCR. The data hold fewer than 150,000 clones, with 85% to 90% observed a single time. These data are taken from a study of blood T cell repertoires in COVID-19. The CDR3 totals 18 residues. V dropped 1 base and J dropped 2; count of bases not matched to a gene: 10. Germline V gene lookup returns CDR1 MNHNS and CDR2 SASEGT. Sequencing used peripheral blood. The rearrangement uses TRBV6-1 and TRBJ2-4, with 8 bases that match TRBD1. This clonotype was sampled from a human donor in a cohort sampled during active COVID-19. This CDR3 is CASSEGGTGQGSKNIQYF. The CDR3 region has the DNA TGTGCCAGCAGTGAAGGCGGCACCGGACAGGGATCCAAAAACATTCAGTACTTC.